The 27 T cell receptor beta chains reported below all come from one sample, sequenced in a study of T cell repertoires in cytomegalovirus infection. Their specific antigens are unknown. Each CDR3 protein gets one entry after TCRdb re-called the reads with MiXCR. The sample shows about 700,000 distinct CDR3 sequences, around a third of them seen only once. Sequenced here: cultured PBMCs, sampled from culture after CMV antigen stimulation. The receptors derive from a human donor in good health (CMV status not recorded). Some clones in this sample may be carry-over from other donors' samples.

V and J are TRBV6-8 and TRBJ2-3; either TRBD1 or TRBD2 may supply D (6 bases each). The germline V and J ends were trimmed by 6 bases and 4 bases, with 17 bases remaining between them. CDR1 and CDR2 (germline): MNHGY, SAAAGT. The CDR3 sequence is 15 residues long. CDR3 nucleotides: TGTGCCAGCAGGGACCCTGAGAGGGGGGCAGATACGCAGTATTTT. Translation gives CASRDPERGADTQYF.

This clonotype was counted only a few times. The chain is built from TRBV7-2 and TRBJ1-2, with no clear D. Germline CDR1 is SGHTA and CDR2 is FQGNSA. This CDR3 has 11 residues. V lost 4 bases to trimming and J lost 8 bases, with 8 bases between them. For the CDR3, the DNA is TGTGCCAGCAGCTCCCAAATGGGCTACACCTTC. This translates into CASSSQMGYTF.

The rearrangement joins TRBV20-1 to TRBJ2-3; D uncertain. The CDR3 extends over 14 amino acids. Trimming removed 6 bases at V and 5 bases at J, with 18 bases between. From germline, CDR1 is DFQATT and CDR2 SNEGSKA (reference sequence). In DNA, the CDR3 is TGCAGTGCCGAATCGTTCTATCGTCAAGATACGCAGTATTTT. It encodes CSAESFYRQDTQYF.

The CDR3 DNA reads TGTGCCAGCTCACCGATGACAACAACTAATGAAAAACTGTTTTTT. Its protein product is CASSPMTTTNEKLFF. This chain connects TRBV18 to TRBJ1-4; D is unclear. This CDR3 is 15 amino acids long. V was clipped by 3 bases and J by 0 bases, with 8 bases between them. Germline CDR1 and CDR2: KGHSH and LQKENI.

The chain carries TRBV12-3 or TRBV12-4 and TRBJ2-1; weak D call: TRBD1 (5 bases). CDR3 length equals 15 residues. Trimming left V 6 bases short and J 4 bases short, with 16 bases between. CDR3 bases: TGTGCCAGCAGCCTTAACAGGTGGGGATACAATGAGCAGTTCTTC. Protein product: CASSLNRWGYNEQFF.

J is TRBJ1-1 and V is TRBV28, with D perhaps matching TRBD1 (5 bases). This CDR3 is 11 amino acids long. Trimming took off 5 bases at V and 6 bases at J, with 7 bases between the two ends. Germline loops: CDR1 MDHEN, CDR2 SYDVKM. The CDR3 protein is CASSETAEAFF. Here the CDR3 DNA reads TGTGCCAGCAGTGAGACAGCTGAAGCTTTCTTT. Looking up the rest from reference TRBV28 and TRBJ1-1 gives the full variable domain: DVKVTQSSRYLVKRTGEKVFLECVQDMDHENMFWYRQDPGLGLRLIYFSYDVKMKEKGDIPEGYSVSREKKERFSLILESASTNQTSMYLCASSETAEAFFGQGTRLTVV.

This clonotype was seen at least ten times. This CDR3 reads CASSLEEGGWQPQHF. In DNA, the CDR3 is TGTGCCAGCAGCTTAGAGGAGGGAGGATGGCAGCCCCAGCATTTT. The chain is built from TRBV7-2 and TRBJ1-5; D is undetermined. Germline V CDR1 and CDR2: SGHTA, FQGNSA. This CDR3 contains 15 residues. V was cut by 1 base and J by 7 bases, with 14 bases left in between.

The chain joins TRBV5-4 to TRBJ2-3, with 14 bases lining up with TRBD2. Trimming at V came to 4 bases and at J to 2 bases, leaving 6 bases not matched to a gene. CDR1 and CDR2 (germline): SGHNT, YYREEE (reference sequence). The CDR3 contains 17 residues. CDR3 residues: CASSLGLAGGLTDTQYF. CDR3 coding DNA: TGTGCCAGCAGCCTAGGACTAGCGGGAGGACTCACAGATACGCAGTATTTT.

The table lists this clonotype with a few counts. V usage is TRBV7-6 and J usage is TRBJ2-5; 8 bases align to TRBD2. This CDR3 is 14 amino acids long. In germline, CDR1 is SGHVS, CDR2 FNYEAQ. Trimming at V came to 5 bases and at J to 7 bases, leaving 9 bases not matched to a gene. The chain's CDR3 is CASSPGTRQVTQYF. The DNA for the CDR3 is TGTGCCAGCAGCCCCGGGACTAGGCAGGTGACCCAGTACTTC.

The genes are TRBV14 and TRBJ1-2; D gene ambiguous. CDR3 size: 15 residues. V lost 0 bases and J lost 4, with 12 bases in between. The germline V gene encodes CDR1 SGHDN and CDR2 FVKESK. The CDR3 sequence: CASSQEVSSFYGYTF. As DNA, the CDR3 is TGTGCCAGCAGCCAAGAAGTGTCATCCTTCTATGGCTACACCTTC.

The chain employs TRBV6-2 or TRBV6-3 and TRBJ2-7; 8 positions match TRBD1. V was clipped by 2 bases and J by 3 bases; unmatched bases: 9. Germline V gene lookup returns CDR1 MNHEY and CDR2 SVGEGT. This CDR3 spans 16 amino acids. CDR3 region: CASSYVVGQALYEQYF. CDR3 in DNA: TGTGCCAGCAGTTACGTCGTGGGACAGGCCCTCTACGAGCAGTACTTC.

This chain connects TRBV28 to TRBJ2-1; perhaps TRBD2 as D (6 bases). The V gene's germline CDR1 is MDHEN and CDR2 SYDVKM. The CDR3 is 13 amino acids. V lost 6 bases to trimming and J lost 6 bases, with 12 bases between them. For the CDR3, the DNA is TGTGCCAGCAGCGAGGGGAGGCTCAATGAGCAGTTCTTC. Residues: CASSEGRLNEQFF.

The chain links TRBV7-2 to TRBJ1-3; D ambiguous. This CDR3 is 14 amino acids long. Per germline, CDR1 SGHTA and CDR2 FQGNSA. Trimming cost V 1 base and J 6 bases, with 10 bases left between them. DNA for the CDR3: TGTGCCAGCAGCTTAGGAAGGGTCCCAAACACCATATATTTT. Protein: CASSLGRVPNTIYF.

The V and J genes are TRBV10-3 and TRBJ1-5; 7 bases line up with TRBD1. Germline V gene sequence: CDR1 ENHRY, CDR2 SYGVKD. The CDR3 contains 15 residues. V shed 0 bases, J shed 5 bases, and the junction held 4 bases outside the gene matches. The CDR3 region is CAISESRTGHQPQHF. The DNA for the CDR3 is TGTGCCATCAGTGAGTCGAGGACAGGTCATCAGCCCCAGCATTTT.

The rearrangement uses TRBV7-3 and TRBJ2-3; no clear D gene. Germline V gives CDR1 SGHTA, CDR2 FQGTGA. The germline V and J ends were trimmed by 8 bases and 0 bases, with 6 bases remaining between them. The CDR3 is made up of 12 amino acids. The CDR3 DNA reads as TGTGCCAGCGGGCCTAGCACAGATACGCAGTATTTT. Translated: CASGPSTDTQYF.

The genes are TRBV6-1 and TRBJ2-3; a possible D gene is TRBD2 (7 bases). The CDR3 totals 16 residues. V dropped 7 bases and J dropped 2 bases, with 19 bases sitting between them. The germline V gene has CDR1 MNHNS and CDR2 SASEGT. CDR3 residues: CASTWWGGRDTDTQYF. The CDR3 bases are TGTGCCAGCACCTGGTGGGGGGGGCGGGACACAGATACGCAGTATTTT.

Remarks on this clonotype: This is likely a read error, given that the CDR3 carries no conserved phenylalanine or tryptophan at its end. V gene TRBV7-9 combines with J gene TRBJ2-7; the D gene is possibly TRBD2 (6 bases). The V gene's germline CDR1 is SEHNR and CDR2 FQNEAQ (reference sequence). The CDR3 spans 14 residues. V gave up 8 bases and J gave up 6 bases, with 20 bases separating them. DNA for the CDR3: TGTGCCAGCGTCTCCGGGACTGCGTTTGGCGAGCAGTACATC. This translates into CASVSGTAFGEQYI.

The rearrangement joins TRBV23-1 to TRBJ1-1, with 7 bases lining up with TRBD1. Being an ORF, TRBV23-1 has a function that is uncertain. The CDR3 is 11 residues long. The V and J ends lost 10 bases and 4 bases, in that order; junction bases with no gene match: 3. In DNA, the CDR3 is TGCGCCACCCAGGGGGGCACTGAAGCTTTCTTT. It translates to CATQGGTEAFF.

This rearrangement joins TRBV20-1 to TRBJ1-2; 10 bases fit TRBD1. V shed 3 bases, J shed 2 bases, and the junction held 3 bases outside the gene matches. From germline, CDR1 is DFQATT and CDR2 SNEGSKA (reference sequence). The CDR3 is made up of 14 amino acids. CDR3 in amino acids: CSARGTGDNYGYTF. DNA for the CDR3: TGCAGTGCTAGGGGGACAGGGGACAACTATGGCTACACCTTC.

This clonotype was seen ten or more times. The V gene is TRBV7-8, the J gene TRBJ1-6; TRBD1 is a possible D gene (5 bases). The CDR3 has 14 amino acids. CDR1 is SGHVS and CDR2 is FQNEAQ in the germline V gene. The V end lost 1 base, the J end lost 8 bases, and 9 bases lay between the germline ends. CDR3 sequence (DNA): TGTGCCAGCAGCTTAGGGGGGTGGCATTCACCCCTCCACTTT. Its translation: CASSLGGWHSPLHF.

This clonotype was recorded a few times. The chain recombines TRBV4-1 with TRBJ1-1, with D tentatively TRBD1 (6 bases). V dropped 3 bases and J dropped 7 bases, with 15 bases sitting between them. From germline, CDR1 is MGHRA and CDR2 YSYEKL. The CDR3 consists of 14 residues. The CDR3 nucleotides are TGCGCCAGCAGCCAGTTTACGGGGGCTGGTGAAGCTTTCTTT. Encoded protein: CASSQFTGAGEAFF.

This chain joins TRBV20-1 and TRBJ2-3, with D hard to call. The CDR3 sequence is 12 residues long. Germline V gene data show CDR1 as DFQATT and CDR2 as SNEGSKA (reference sequence). Trimming stripped 6 bases from V and 5 bases from J, with 12 bases between. The DNA of the CDR3 is TGCAGTGCAAAGAGGCCGGGAGATACGCAGTATTTT. This gives the protein CSAKRPGDTQYF.

This clonotype was seen only a few times. The chain is built from TRBV11-2 and TRBJ2-7; tentatively, D is TRBD2 (5 bases). In germline, CDR1 is SGHAT, CDR2 FQNNGV. The CDR3 runs 15 residues. V was trimmed by 5 bases and J by 2 bases, leaving 16 bases between them. CDR3 protein: CASSPRERYPYEQYF. Here the CDR3 DNA reads TGTGCCAGCAGCCCCCGGGAAAGGTACCCCTACGAGCAGTACTTC.

This clonotype was recorded a few times. As DNA, the CDR3 is TGCGCCAGCAGCCCATCAGGTGGCCAGCAGTTCTTC. Its protein product is CASSPSGGQQFF. The chain couples TRBV5-1 to TRBJ2-1; D ambiguous. This CDR3 is 12 amino acids long. V was clipped by 4 bases and J by 11 bases, with 13 bases between them. Germline loops: CDR1 SGHRS, CDR2 YFSETQ.

Only a few counts were recorded for this clonotype. This chain joins TRBV12-3 or TRBV12-4 and TRBJ1-1; weak D call: TRBD1 (6 bases). Trimming pared 2 bases from V and 4 bases from J, leaving 11 bases between. This CDR3 is built from 14 residues. Here the CDR3 reads CASSLTTGSTEAFF. The DNA for the CDR3 is TGTGCCAGCAGTTTAACTACAGGGAGCACTGAAGCTTTCTTT.

The J gene is TRBJ2-7, the V gene TRBV7-2, with 10 bases lining up with TRBD1. Germline V gene sequence: CDR1 SGHTA, CDR2 FQGNSA. J was trimmed by 2 bases and V by 4 bases; bases with no gene match: 5. The CDR3 loop spans 15 amino acids. As DNA, the CDR3 is TGTGCCAGCAGCTCCCCGGACAGGGGGGCCTACGAGCAGTACTTC. Protein sequence: CASSSPDRGAYEQYF.

This clonotype was found a few times. V usage is TRBV7-2 and J usage is TRBJ2-5, with a possible D match to TRBD2 (6 bases). CDR1 is SGHTA, CDR2 FQGNSA, per germline. The CDR3 length is 13 residues. Trimming stripped 5 bases from V and 4 bases from J, with 11 bases between. The CDR3 loop is CASSAGLTETQYF. The CDR3 DNA reads TGTGCCAGCAGCGCGGGACTCACAGAGACCCAGTACTTC.